This T cell receptor beta chain was identified during a study of CD8+ T cells in alopecia areata. Findings of the study overall: In blood and scalp, many expanded lesional clones persisted during tofacitinib. Sequencing of scalp samples also captures resident alphabeta T cells of normal skin.

Treatment denoted: oral pan-JAK inhibitor, 5-10 mg twice daily. Peripheral blood samples and lesional scalp punch biopsies were obtained from alopecia areata patients. T lymphocytes (CD4+ and CD8+) were sorted from PBMCs. Sequencing templates came from extracted RNA that was reverse transcribed into cDNA. Sequenced by immunoSEQ multiplex PCR; TCRdb stores in-frame clones only, minus some. This table has about 200,000 clones, approximately 38% appearing once. About this clone itself: Its antigen is not known.

The germline V gene encodes CDR1 SNHLY and CDR2 FYNNEI. The CDR3 consists of 17 residues. V was pared by 2 bases and J by 0 bases, with 11 bases between. The gene calls are TRBV2 and TRBJ2-6; no clear D. The sequenced sample was CD4+ T cells sorted from blood, obtained around week 31, from a patient treated with tofacitinib. The TCR sequence derives from a human donor with alopecia areata. The CDR3 region is CASSEWAGSSGANVLTF. CDR3 sequence (DNA): TGTGCCAGCAGTGAATGGGCAGGTTCCTCTGGGGCCAACGTCCTGACTTTC.